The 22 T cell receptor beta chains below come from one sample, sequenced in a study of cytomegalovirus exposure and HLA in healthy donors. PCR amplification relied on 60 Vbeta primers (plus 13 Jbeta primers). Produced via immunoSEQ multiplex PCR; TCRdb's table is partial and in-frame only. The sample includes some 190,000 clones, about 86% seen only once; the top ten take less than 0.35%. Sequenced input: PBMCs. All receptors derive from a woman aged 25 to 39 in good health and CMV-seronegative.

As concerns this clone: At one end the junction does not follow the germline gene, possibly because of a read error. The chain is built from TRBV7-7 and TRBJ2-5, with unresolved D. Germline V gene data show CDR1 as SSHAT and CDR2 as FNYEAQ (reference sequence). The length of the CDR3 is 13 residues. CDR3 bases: TGTGCTAGCAGCCCTAGTATGATCGAGACCCAGTACTTC. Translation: CASSPSMIETQYF.

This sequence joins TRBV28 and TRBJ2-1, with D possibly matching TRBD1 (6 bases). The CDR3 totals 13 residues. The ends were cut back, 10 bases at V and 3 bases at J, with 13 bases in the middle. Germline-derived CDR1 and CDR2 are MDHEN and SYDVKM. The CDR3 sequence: CATIRGDYNEQFF. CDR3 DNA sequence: TGTGCCACCATCAGGGGCGACTACAATGAGCAGTTCTTC. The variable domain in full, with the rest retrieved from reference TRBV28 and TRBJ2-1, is DVKVTQSSRYLVKRTGEKVFLECVQDMDHENMFWYRQDPGLGLRLIYFSYDVKMKEKGDIPEGYSVSREKKERFSLILESASTNQTSMYLCATIRGDYNEQFFGPGTRLTVL.

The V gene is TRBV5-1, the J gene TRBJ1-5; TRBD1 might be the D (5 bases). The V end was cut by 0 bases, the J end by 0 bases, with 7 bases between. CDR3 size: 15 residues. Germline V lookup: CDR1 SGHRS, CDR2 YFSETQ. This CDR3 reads CASSLGTGSNQPQHF. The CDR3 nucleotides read TGCGCCAGCAGCTTGGGTACAGGTAGCAATCAGCCCCAGCATTTT. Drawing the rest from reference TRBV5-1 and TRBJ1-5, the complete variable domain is KAGVTQTPRYLIKTRGQQVTLSCSPISGHRSVSWYQQTPGQGLQFLFEYFSETQRNKGNFPGRFSGRQFSNSRSEMNVSTLELGDSALYLCASSLGTGSNQPQHFGDGTRLSIL.

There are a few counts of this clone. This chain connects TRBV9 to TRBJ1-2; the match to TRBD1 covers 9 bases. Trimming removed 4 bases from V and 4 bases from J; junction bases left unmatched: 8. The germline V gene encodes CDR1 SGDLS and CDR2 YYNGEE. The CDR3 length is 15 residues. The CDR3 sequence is CASSPTGTGPYGYTF. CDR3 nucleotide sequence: TGTGCCAGCAGCCCTACCGGGACAGGGCCCTATGGCTACACCTTC.

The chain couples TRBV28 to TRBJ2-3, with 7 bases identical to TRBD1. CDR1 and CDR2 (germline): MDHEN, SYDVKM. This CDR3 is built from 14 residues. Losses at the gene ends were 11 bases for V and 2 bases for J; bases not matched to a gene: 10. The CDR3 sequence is CAARDRVNTDTQYF. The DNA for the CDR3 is TGTGCCGCCCGGGACAGAGTTAACACAGATACGCAGTATTTT.

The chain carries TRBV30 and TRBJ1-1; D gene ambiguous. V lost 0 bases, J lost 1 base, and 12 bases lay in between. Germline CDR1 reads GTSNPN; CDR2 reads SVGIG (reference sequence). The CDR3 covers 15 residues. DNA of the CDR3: TGTGCCTGGAGTGTCCTAGGTCCGCGGAACACTGAAGCTTTCTTT. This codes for CAWSVLGPRNTEAFF.

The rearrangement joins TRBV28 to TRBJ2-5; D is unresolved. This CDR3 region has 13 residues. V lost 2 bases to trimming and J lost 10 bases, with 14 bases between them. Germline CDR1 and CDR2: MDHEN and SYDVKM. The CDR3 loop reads CASSLIGRRDQYF. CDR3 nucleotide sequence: TGTGCCAGCAGTTTAATAGGCAGGCGAGACCAGTACTTC.

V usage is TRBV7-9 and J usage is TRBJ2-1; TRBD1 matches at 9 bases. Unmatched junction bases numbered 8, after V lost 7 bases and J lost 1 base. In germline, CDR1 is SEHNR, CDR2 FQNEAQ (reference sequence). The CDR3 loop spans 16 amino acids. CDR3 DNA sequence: TGTGCCAGCATCAATCCACAGGGGGCATCCTACAATGAGCAGTTCTTC. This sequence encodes CASINPQGASYNEQFF.

The CDR3 protein is CAWSVSGGSEQYF. CDR3 nucleotides: TGTGCCTGGAGTGTCAGCGGGGGGTCTGAGCAGTACTTC. This rearrangement joins TRBV30 to TRBJ2-7; 9 bases agree with TRBD2. The CDR3 is 13 amino acids. V lost 0 bases and J lost 7; bases outside the gene matches: 4. The germline CDR1 and CDR2 sequences are GTSNPN and SVGIG (reference sequence). The full variable domain, completed using reference TRBV30 and TRBJ2-7, is SQTIHQWPATLVQPVGSPLSLECTVEGTSNPNLYWYRQAAGRGLQLLFYSVGIGQISSEVPQNLSASRPQDRQFILSSKKLLLSDSGFYLCAWSVSGGSEQYFGPGTRLTVT.

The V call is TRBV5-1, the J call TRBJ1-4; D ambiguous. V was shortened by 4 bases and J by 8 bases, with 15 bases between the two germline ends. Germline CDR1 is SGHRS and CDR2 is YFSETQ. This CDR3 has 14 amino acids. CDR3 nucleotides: TGCGCCAGCAGCCCGGGGAGGTCAGGCGAAAAACTGTTTTTT. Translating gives CASSPGRSGEKLFF.

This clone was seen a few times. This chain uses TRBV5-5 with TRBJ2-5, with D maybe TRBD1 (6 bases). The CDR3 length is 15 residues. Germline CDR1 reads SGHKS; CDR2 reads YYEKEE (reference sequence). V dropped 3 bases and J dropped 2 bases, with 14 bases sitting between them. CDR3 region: CASSSTGYTQETQYF. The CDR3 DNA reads TGTGCCAGCAGCTCAACAGGGTATACACAAGAGACCCAGTACTTC.

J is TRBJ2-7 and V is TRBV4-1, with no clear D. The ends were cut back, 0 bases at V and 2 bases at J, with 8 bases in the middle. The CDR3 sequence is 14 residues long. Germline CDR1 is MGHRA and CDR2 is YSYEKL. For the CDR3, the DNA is TGCGCCAGCAGCCAAGATACGGAGACCTACGAGCAGTACTTC. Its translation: CASSQDTETYEQYF.

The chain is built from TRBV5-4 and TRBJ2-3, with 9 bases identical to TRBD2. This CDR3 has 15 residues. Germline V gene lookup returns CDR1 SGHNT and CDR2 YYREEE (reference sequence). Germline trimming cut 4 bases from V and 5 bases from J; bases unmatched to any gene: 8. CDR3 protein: CASSLSGGRGDTQYF. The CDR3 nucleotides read TGTGCCAGCAGCCTGAGTGGCGGGAGGGGAGATACGCAGTATTTT.

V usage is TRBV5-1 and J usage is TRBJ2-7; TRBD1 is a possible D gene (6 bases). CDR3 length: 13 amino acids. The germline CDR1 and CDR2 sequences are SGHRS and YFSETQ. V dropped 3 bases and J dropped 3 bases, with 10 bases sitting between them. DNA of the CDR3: TGCGCCAGCAGCTCCTTACAGGGCTACGAGCAGTACTTC. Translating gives CASSSLQGYEQYF.

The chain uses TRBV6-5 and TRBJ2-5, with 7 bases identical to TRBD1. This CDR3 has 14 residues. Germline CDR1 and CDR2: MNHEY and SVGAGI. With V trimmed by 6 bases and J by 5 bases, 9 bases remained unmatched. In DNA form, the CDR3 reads TGTGCCAGCAGCCAGGACAGGATACTGGAGACCCAGTACTTC. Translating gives CASSQDRILETQYF.

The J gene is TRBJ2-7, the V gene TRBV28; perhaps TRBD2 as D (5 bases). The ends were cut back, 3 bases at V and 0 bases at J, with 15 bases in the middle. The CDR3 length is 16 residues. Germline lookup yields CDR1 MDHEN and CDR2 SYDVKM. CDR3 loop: CASSFGLSGFSYEQYF. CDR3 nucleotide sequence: TGTGCCAGCAGTTTCGGACTGAGCGGATTCTCCTACGAGCAGTACTTC.

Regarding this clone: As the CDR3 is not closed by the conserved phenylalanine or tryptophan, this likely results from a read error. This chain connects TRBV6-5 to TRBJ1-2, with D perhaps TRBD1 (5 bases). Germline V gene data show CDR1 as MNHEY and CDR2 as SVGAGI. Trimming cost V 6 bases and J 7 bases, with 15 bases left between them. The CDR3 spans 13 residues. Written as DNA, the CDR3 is TGTGCCAGCAGCCATCGACAGATCGGTGGCTACACCTCC. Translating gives CASSHRQIGGYTS.

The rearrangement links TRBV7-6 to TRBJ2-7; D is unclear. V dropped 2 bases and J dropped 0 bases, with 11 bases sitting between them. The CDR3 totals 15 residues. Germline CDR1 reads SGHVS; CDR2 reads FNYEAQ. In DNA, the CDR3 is TGTGCCAGCAGCTTAACTGACAACCCCTCCTACGAGCAGTACTTC. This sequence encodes CASSLTDNPSYEQYF.

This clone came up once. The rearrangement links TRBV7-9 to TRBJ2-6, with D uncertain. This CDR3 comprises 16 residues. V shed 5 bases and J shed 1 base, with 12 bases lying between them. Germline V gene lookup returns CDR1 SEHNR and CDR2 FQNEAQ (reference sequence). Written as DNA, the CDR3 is TGTGCCAGCAGCCTTCTAGGTGTGTCTGGGGCCAACGTCCTGACTTTC. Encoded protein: CASSLLGVSGANVLTF.

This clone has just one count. The CDR3 region has the DNA TGCGCCAGCCAACGGGCCAACCTCGGGACAACTAATGAAAAACTGTTTTTT. It codes for CASQRANLGTTNEKLFF. V and J are TRBV5-1 and TRBJ1-4; D is undetermined. Germline V gene lookup returns CDR1 SGHRS and CDR2 YFSETQ. There are 17 residues in the CDR3. Trimming stripped 7 bases from V and 0 bases from J, with 19 bases between.

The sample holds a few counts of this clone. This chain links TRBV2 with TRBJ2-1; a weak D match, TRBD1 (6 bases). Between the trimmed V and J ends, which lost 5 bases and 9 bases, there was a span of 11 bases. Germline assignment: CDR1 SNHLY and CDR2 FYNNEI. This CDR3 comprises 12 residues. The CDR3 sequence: CASSLGAGEQFF. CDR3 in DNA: TGTGCCAGCAGTCTGGGGGCAGGTGAGCAGTTCTTC.

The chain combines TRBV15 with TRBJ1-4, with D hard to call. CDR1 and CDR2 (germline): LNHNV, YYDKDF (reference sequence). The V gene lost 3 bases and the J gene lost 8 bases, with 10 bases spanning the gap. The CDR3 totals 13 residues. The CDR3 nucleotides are TGTGCCACCAGCAGTTACGACTCGGAAAAACTGTTTTTT. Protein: CATSSYDSEKLFF.